This TCR beta chain was obtained from a study of shared clonotypes between healthy human individuals. The CDR3 extends over 15 amino acids. V was shortened by 5 bases and J by 4 bases, with 17 bases between the two germline ends. Germline V lookup: CDR1 MNHEY, CDR2 SMNVEV (reference sequence). Clones were sequenced by immunoSEQ multiplex PCR, and TCRdb holds only the in-frame ones, with some missing. The profile shows millions of clones, around 95% of them singletons. Sequencing input: naive CD4+ T cells sorted from blood. Noted subset: CD45RA+ positively selected. The rearrangement uses TRBV27 and TRBJ1-1, with no clear D. The source of this sequence is a man younger than 30 in good health. DNA of the CDR3: TGTGCCAGCAGTCTTGCCGGCCCCGGGAGCACTGAAGCTTTCTTT. This encodes CASSLAGPGSTEAFF.